Listed here are 26 T cell receptor beta chains from one sample, sequenced in a study of blood T cell repertoires in COVID-19 (dated by TCRdb to 2019 to 2021). Library method: the immunoSEQ multiplex PCR assay. TCRdb mirrors the immuneACCESS table, restricted to in-frame sequences. Some clones are absent from its copies; in checked studies, under half trace to an unresolved V gene, and the reason for the others is unknown. The sample profile shows 90,000 or so clones; about 90% of them were found once. The top ten hold 4.3% of the sample. Sequenced sample: peripheral blood. These receptor sequences come from an elderly woman with active or convalescent COVID-19.

CDR3 loop: CASSLPMTPQYF. CDR3 DNA sequence: TGTGCCAGCAGTTTGCCTATGACTCCCCAGTACTTC. The chain links TRBV28 to TRBJ2-5; no reliable D call. The V and J ends lost 3 bases and 9 bases respectively, with 11 bases between them. The germline V gene encodes CDR1 MDHEN and CDR2 SYDVKM. The CDR3 runs 12 residues.

The chain carries TRBV19 and TRBJ2-2, with unresolved D. The CDR3 runs 14 residues. Trimming took off 7 bases at V and 2 bases at J, with 11 bases between the two ends. CDR1 and CDR2 from the germline V gene are LNHDA and SQIVND (reference sequence). The CDR3 is CASNTLGNTGELFF. CDR3 bases: TGTGCCAGTAATACACTGGGCAACACCGGGGAGCTGTTTTTT.

This chain joins TRBV7-2 and TRBJ2-5; 10 nucleotides match TRBD2. Germline V gene data show CDR1 as SGHTA and CDR2 as FQGNSA. Unmatched junction bases numbered 16, after V lost 2 bases and J lost 4 bases. The CDR3 loop spans 19 amino acids. The CDR3 loop reads CASSLNAGTSVRGRETQYF. The CDR3 DNA sequence: TGTGCCAGCAGCTTAAACGCCGGGACTAGCGTCCGAGGGCGAGAGACCCAGTACTTC.

The chain employs TRBV19 and TRBJ2-7, with 11 bases fitting TRBD1. With 6 bases clipped from V and 7 bases from J, the junction kept 11 bases outside the gene matches. Per the germline V gene, CDR1 is LNHDA and CDR2 is SQIVND (reference sequence). The CDR3 is 15 residues long. CDR3 sequence: CASSPRTGGLGEQYF. Here the CDR3 DNA reads TGTGCCAGTAGCCCGAGGACAGGGGGCTTAGGGGAGCAGTACTTC.

The chain links TRBV2 to TRBJ2-5; D gene uncertain. This CDR3 spans 13 amino acids. The V gene lost 2 bases and the J gene lost 2 bases, with 6 bases spanning the gap. Per germline, CDR1 SNHLY and CDR2 FYNNEI. The DNA for the CDR3 is TGTGCCAGCAGTGAAAACCAGCAAGAGACCCAGTACTTC. It yields the protein CASSENQQETQYF. Filled out from reference TRBV2 and TRBJ2-5, the complete variable domain reads EPEVTQTPSHQVTQMGQEVILRCVPISNHLYFYWYRQILGQKVEFLVSFYNNEISEKSEIFDDQFSVERPDGSNFTLKIRSTKLEDSAMYFCASSENQQETQYFGPGTRLLVL.

The chain combines TRBV19 with TRBJ2-7, with a tentative D call TRBD2 (5 bases). Germline assignment: CDR1 LNHDA and CDR2 SQIVND (reference sequence). This CDR3 contains 13 residues. The ends were cut back, 3 bases at V and 2 bases at J, with 8 bases in the middle. The CDR3 reads CASSMVLAYEQYF. The CDR3 DNA sequence: TGTGCCAGTAGTATGGTACTAGCCTACGAGCAGTACTTC.

This clone was recorded once. This rearrangement joins TRBV2 to TRBJ2-2; TRBD1 agrees at 9 bases. This CDR3 is built from 14 residues. The junction had 7 bases not matched to a gene; V was cut back by 7 bases and J by 7 bases. The germline gives CDR1 SNHLY, CDR2 FYNNEI. CDR3 residues: CASKGTGIDGELFF. The CDR3 DNA sequence: TGTGCCAGCAAAGGGACAGGGATTGACGGGGAGCTGTTTTTT.

The chain carries TRBV5-1 and TRBJ2-7; 11 bases map to TRBD2. The CDR3 contains 14 residues. Germline V CDR1 and CDR2: SGHRS, YFSETQ. V lost 4 bases to trimming and J lost 3 bases; unmatched junction nucleotides: 3. The CDR3 DNA reads TGCGCCAGCAGCCTAGCGGGAGGAAACTACGAGCAGTACTTC. Its translation: CASSLAGGNYEQYF.

The chain carries TRBV21-1 and TRBJ2-7; the table assigns TRBD2, which was not confirmed against the DNA. TRBV21-1 is reported as a pseudogene. The CDR3 extends over 15 amino acids. CDR3 in DNA: TGTGCCAGCAGCAAAGGCCTAGCGGATTGCCACGAGCAGTACTTC. Translated, it gives CASSKGLADCHEQYF.

This chain links TRBV15 with TRBJ2-5; no definite D call. Trimming cost V 5 bases and J 5 bases, with 9 bases left between them. The CDR3 extends over 12 amino acids. Per the germline V gene, CDR1 is LNHNV and CDR2 is YYDKDF (reference sequence). In DNA, the CDR3 is TGTGCCACCAGCCCTGAGGCCGAGACCCAGTACTTC. Translating gives CATSPEAETQYF.

This chain links TRBV19 with TRBJ1-5; D gene uncertain. Trimming took off 3 bases at V and 3 bases at J, with 9 bases between the two ends. This CDR3 has 14 residues. CDR1 and CDR2 from the germline V gene are LNHDA and SQIVND (reference sequence). CDR3 in amino acids: CASSILRSNQPQHF. CDR3 sequence (DNA): TGTGCCAGTAGTATTCTGAGATCCAATCAGCCCCAGCATTTT.

The CDR3 DNA reads TGTGCCAGTACCGACGGGGGGGGCTCGGGCGAGCAGTACTTC. It specifies CASTDGGGSGEQYF. V usage is TRBV19 and J usage is TRBJ2-7, with 8 positions matching TRBD2. The CDR3 covers 14 residues. With V trimmed by 7 bases and J by 6 bases, 11 bases remained unmatched. The V gene's germline CDR1 is LNHDA and CDR2 SQIVND (reference sequence).

This CDR3 reads CASKRLVENEQYF. Written as DNA, the CDR3 is TGTGCCAGCAAGAGGCTCGTGGAGAACGAGCAGTACTTC. The chain joins TRBV6-5 to TRBJ2-7; D remains unclear. V was clipped by 7 bases and J by 5 bases, with 15 bases between them. The germline gives CDR1 MNHEY, CDR2 SVGAGI. The CDR3 runs to 13 residues.

This chain uses TRBV6-6 with TRBJ2-1; a possible D gene is TRBD1 (6 bases). Trimming removed 6 bases at V and 4 bases at J, with 10 bases between. There are 13 residues in the CDR3. Germline V CDR1 and CDR2: MNHNY, SVGAGI (reference sequence). The CDR3 coding sequence is TGTGCCAGCAGATCCGGGACATACAATGAGCAGTTCTTC. This codes for CASRSGTYNEQFF.

The chain joins TRBV12-5 to TRBJ1-5, with TRBD1 as a possible D gene (6 bases). Germline V gene sequence: CDR1 LGHNT, CDR2 FRNRAP. The CDR3 length is 15 residues. V was clipped by 0 bases and J by 1 base, with 7 bases between them. CDR3 nucleotide sequence: TGTGCTAGTGGTTTGGTAGGGGGAAGCAATCAGCCCCAGCATTTT. Translated: CASGLVGGSNQPQHF.

The chain is built from TRBV28 and TRBJ1-2, with TRBD1 matching over 7 bases. CDR3 length equals 13 residues. J gave up 3 bases and V 10 bases, and 8 bases lay outside the gene matches. Germline V gene lookup returns CDR1 MDHEN and CDR2 SYDVKM. CDR3 region: CATSGQPDYGYTF. The DNA for the CDR3 is TGTGCCACCTCGGGACAGCCGGACTATGGCTACACCTTC.

The V gene is TRBV5-1, the J gene TRBJ1-6; perhaps TRBD1 as D (6 bases). This CDR3 is built from 15 residues. The V end lost 4 bases, the J end lost 9 bases, and 17 bases lay between the germline ends. In germline, CDR1 is SGHRS, CDR2 YFSETQ. In nucleotides, the CDR3 is TGCGCCAGCAGCAGGGGCGAAGGGACATTTTCACCCCTCCACTTT. Encoded protein: CASSRGEGTFSPLHF.

Written as DNA, the CDR3 is TGCGCCAGCAGTGAGACAGGGGGGAATCAGCCCCAGCATTTT. Amino acid sequence: CASSETGGNQPQHF. The rearrangement joins TRBV10-2 to TRBJ1-5; 8 bases are shared with TRBD1. The germline V gene has CDR1 WSHSY and CDR2 SAAADI. The CDR3 runs to 14 residues. Germline trimming cut 2 bases from V and 4 bases from J; bases unmatched to any gene: 1.

The chain has TRBV28 and TRBJ2-1; D not certain. Per germline, CDR1 MDHEN and CDR2 SYDVKM. The CDR3 has 13 residues. V lost 7 bases and J lost 2, with 9 bases in between. The CDR3 sequence: CASKRATYNEQFF. The CDR3 DNA sequence: TGTGCCAGCAAAAGAGCGACCTACAATGAGCAGTTCTTC.

The J gene is TRBJ2-5, the V gene TRBV30, with a weak D call TRBD2 (6 bases). CDR1 and CDR2 from the germline V gene are GTSNPN and SVGIG (reference sequence). The CDR3 sequence is 12 residues long. Trimming pared 4 bases from V and 9 bases from J, leaving 15 bases between. For the CDR3, the DNA is TGTGCCTGGAACTTGGGACCGGGGGCCCAGTACTTC. Translation gives CAWNLGPGAQYF.

This chain links TRBV19 with TRBJ2-5, with 12 bases fitting TRBD1. Germline CDR1 and CDR2: LNHDA and SQIVND (reference sequence). Unmatched junction bases numbered 9, after V lost 5 bases and J lost 5 bases. The CDR3 extends over 16 amino acids. The CDR3 coding sequence is TGTGCCAGTAGTGACCAGGGACAGGGGGCATGGGAGACCCAGTACTTC. Its translation: CASSDQGQGAWETQYF.

V and J are TRBV9 and TRBJ1-6; 7 bases map to TRBD1. This CDR3 comprises 16 residues. Germline CDR1 is SGDLS and CDR2 is YYNGEE. Trimming at V came to 4 bases and at J to 7 bases, leaving 11 bases not matched to a gene. Here the CDR3 DNA reads TGTGCCAGCAGCCTATACGGGACAGCCGGCAATTCACCCCTCCACTTT. Translating it yields CASSLYGTAGNSPLHF. Full variable domain (missing parts from reference TRBV9 and TRBJ1-6): DSGVTQTPKHLITATGQRVTLRCSPRSGDLSVYWYQQSLDQGLQFLIQYYNGEERAKGNILERFSAQQFPDLHSELNLSSLELGDSALYFCASSLYGTAGNSPLHFGNGTRLTVT.

The rearrangement uses TRBV5-1 and TRBJ1-1, with D maybe TRBD1 (5 bases). CDR1 is SGHRS and CDR2 is YFSETQ in the germline V gene. CDR3 length equals 14 residues. The V gene lost 0 bases and the J gene lost 3 bases, with 9 bases spanning the gap. DNA of the CDR3: TGCGCCAGCAGCTTGGAGGGGATGGACACTGAAGCTTTCTTT. This codes for CASSLEGMDTEAFF.

The chain recombines TRBV19 with TRBJ2-5; the D is unclear. The germline V and J ends were trimmed by 3 bases and 5 bases, with 4 bases remaining between them. The CDR3 runs to 11 residues. The germline V gene encodes CDR1 LNHDA and CDR2 SQIVND (reference sequence). CDR3 nucleotide sequence: TGTGCCAGTAGTATCGAGGAGACCCAGTACTTC. Translated, it gives CASSIEETQYF.

This clone was counted a few times. The chain recombines TRBV6-5 with TRBJ2-5, with 13 bases identical to TRBD2. Germline values: CDR1 MNHEY, CDR2 SVGAGI. Trimming removed 6 bases from V and 5 bases from J; junction bases left unmatched: 6. The CDR3 consists of 15 residues. The CDR3 is CASRPGLAGEETQYF. The CDR3 DNA reads TGTGCCAGCAGACCCGGACTAGCGGGAGAGGAGACCCAGTACTTC.

This rearrangement joins TRBV28 to TRBJ1-2; a possible D gene is TRBD1 (6 bases). Trimming took off 5 bases at V and 4 bases at J, with 17 bases between the two ends. The germline CDR1 and CDR2 sequences are MDHEN and SYDVKM. The CDR3 loop spans 15 amino acids. In nucleotides, the CDR3 is TGTGCCAGCAGTGGCCCCGGGACAAAGGGCTATGGCTACACCTTC. Translation gives CASSGPGTKGYGYTF.